What follows are 16 T cell receptor beta chains derived from one specimen sequenced in a study of T cell repertoires in cytomegalovirus infection. TCRdb reprocessed the reads via MiXCR and lists one record per CDR3 protein. The sample contains under 800,000 distinct CDR3 sequences, approximately 24% of which appear only once. Specimen: CD8+ T cells from PBMCs. These receptors were obtained from a human donor in good health (CMV status not recorded). Some clones in this sample may be carry-over from other donors' samples.

This clonotype was detected only a few times. This chain links TRBV6-1 with TRBJ2-7; D may be TRBD1 (5 bases). Trimming removed 8 bases from V and 3 bases from J, with 17 bases in between. Per germline, CDR1 MNHNS and CDR2 SASEGT. The CDR3 totals 14 residues. The CDR3, as DNA: TGTGCCAGCGGCCCCCTGGACATCAACTACGAGCAGTACTTC. Translated: CASGPLDINYEQYF.

This clonotype has just a few counts. The J gene is TRBJ1-1, the V gene TRBV6-1; D perhaps matches TRBD1 (5 bases). CDR1 and CDR2 (germline): MNHNS, SASEGT. With 3 bases removed from V and 2 bases from J, the gap between germline ends came to 10 bases. This CDR3 comprises 14 residues. In nucleotides, the CDR3 is TGTGCCAGCAGTGAGGACACATTAAACACTGAAGCTTTCTTT. Amino acids: CASSEDTLNTEAFF.

This sequence joins TRBV9 and TRBJ2-3; D is uncertain. Germline V gene lookup returns CDR1 SGDLS and CDR2 YYNGEE. The germline V and J ends were trimmed by 0 bases and 3 bases, with 14 bases remaining between them. This CDR3 contains 16 residues. CDR3 nucleotide sequence: TGTGCCAGCAGCGTAGATGGTTCATTGGTGACAGATACGCAGTATTTT. It specifies CASSVDGSLVTDTQYF.

This clonotype was recorded many times. J is TRBJ2-7 and V is TRBV28; 10 positions agree with TRBD1. This CDR3 comprises 17 residues. Germline V gene data show CDR1 as MDHEN and CDR2 as SYDVKM. With V trimmed by 3 bases and J by 6 bases, 14 bases remained unmatched. The CDR3 region is CASSFRRTGGLSSEQYV. DNA for the CDR3: TGTGCCAGCAGTTTCCGAAGGACAGGGGGATTAAGTAGCGAGCAGTACGTC.

The chain is built from TRBV12-3 or TRBV12-4 and TRBJ1-2; D is possibly TRBD1 (5 bases). The germline V and J ends were trimmed by 6 bases and 2 bases, with 19 bases remaining between them. CDR3 size: 16 residues. CDR3 protein: CASRPPGDLRNYGYTF. For the CDR3, the DNA is TGTGCCAGCAGACCCCCTGGGGACCTGAGAAACTATGGCTACACCTTC.

This clonotype was seen once. At one of its ends the junction is not consistent with the germline gene, which may arise from a read error. The rearrangement links TRBV7-6 to TRBJ2-7, with 9 bases lining up with TRBD1. CDR1 SGHVS and CDR2 FNYEAQ come from the germline V gene. The CDR3 has 17 amino acids. CDR3 in DNA: TGTACCAGCAGCTGGGAATCAGGGACAGGGTTTTGGGACGAGCAGTACTTC. This translates into CTSSWESGTGFWDEQYF.

The V and J genes are TRBV7-6 and TRBJ1-4; D is possibly TRBD1 (5 bases). Germline V gene lookup returns CDR1 SGHVS and CDR2 FNYEAQ. V lost 5 bases to trimming and J lost 0 bases, with 13 bases between them. The CDR3 sequence is 16 residues long. The DNA of the CDR3 is TGTGCCAGCAGCGTAAAACTGACAGCAACTAATGAAAAACTGTTTTTT. This encodes CASSVKLTATNEKLFF. Drawing the rest from reference TRBV7-6 and TRBJ1-4, the complete variable domain is GAGVSQSPRYKVTKRGQDVALRCDPISGHVSLYWYRQALGQGPEFLTYFNYEAQQDKSGLPNDRFSAERPEGSISTLTIQRTEQRDSAMYRCASSVKLTATNEKLFFGSGTQLSVL.

A remark on this clonotype: A much larger clone differs from this one at a single base, so this may be a read error. The chain carries TRBV2 and TRBJ2-7; D may correspond to TRBD1 or TRBD2 (5 bases each). This CDR3 is built from 13 residues. Germline V CDR1 and CDR2: SNHLY, FYNNEI. Trimming shortened V by 6 bases and J by 0 bases, and 9 bases separated the two germline ends. The CDR3 region has the DNA TGTGCCAGCAGCCGGGACGCCTCCTACGAGCAGTACTTC. Its protein product is CASSRDASYEQYF.

The chain couples TRBV4-2 to TRBJ2-3; perhaps TRBD2 as D (6 bases). CDR1 LGHNA and CDR2 YNFKEQ come from the germline V gene. This CDR3 is 15 amino acids long. V dropped 1 base and J dropped 4 bases, with 12 bases sitting between them. CDR3 in amino acids: CASSQGDSKADTQYF. DNA of the CDR3: TGTGCCAGCAGCCAAGGGGACTCTAAGGCAGATACGCAGTATTTT.

The J gene is TRBJ2-3, the V gene TRBV10-3, with 10 bases identical to TRBD2. Germline CDR1 reads ENHRY; CDR2 reads SYGVKD. The CDR3 is 16 amino acids. V gave up 6 bases and J gave up 0 bases; unmatched junction bases: 6. The CDR3 region has the DNA TGTGCCATCAGGGAAACTAGCGGGGCTAGCACAGATACGCAGTATTTT. It is translated as CAIRETSGASTDTQYF.

This clonotype has only a few counts. This sequence joins TRBV28 and TRBJ1-2, with 7 bases that match TRBD1. The germline V gene encodes CDR1 MDHEN and CDR2 SYDVKM. This CDR3 comprises 14 residues. V lost 3 bases and J lost 4; bases outside the gene matches: 5. The CDR3 here is CASSFKGGFYGYTF. The CDR3 region has the DNA TGTGCCAGCAGTTTCAAAGGGGGCTTCTATGGCTACACCTTC.

V and J are TRBV28 and TRBJ2-5; D not certain. With 7 bases removed from V and 2 bases from J, the gap between germline ends came to 8 bases. The CDR3 is 12 residues long. CDR1 MDHEN and CDR2 SYDVKM come from the germline V gene. As DNA, the CDR3 is TGTGCCAGCACCTCCCTACAAGAGACCCAGTACTTC. This gives the protein CASTSLQETQYF.

V usage is TRBV20-1 and J usage is TRBJ2-7; D call uncertain. The CDR3 is made up of 13 amino acids. Germline lookup yields CDR1 DFQATT and CDR2 SNEGSKA (reference sequence). V lost 0 bases and J 1 base, leaving 7 bases between the germline ends. DNA of the CDR3: TGCAGTGCTAGAGAGACCGAGTCCTACGAGCAGTACGTC. It yields the protein CSARETESYEQYV.

The rearrangement uses TRBV7-6 and TRBJ1-1; D is undetermined. The CDR3 extends over 15 amino acids. Trimming removed 3 bases from V and 1 base from J, with 12 bases in between. CDR1 and CDR2 (germline): SGHVS, FNYEAQ. CDR3 nucleotides: TGTGCCAGCAGCTTCAACTCCGCCCCGAACACTGAAGCTTTCTTT. Translation gives CASSFNSAPNTEAFF.

As concerns this clonotype: Its ends do not fully match the called genes, so a read error is possible. The V and J genes are TRBV28 and TRBJ2-2; possibly TRBD1 for D (6 bases). The CDR3 contains 16 residues. Germline CDR1 reads MDHEN; CDR2 reads SYDVKM. For the CDR3, the DNA is TGTGTCAGCAGTCAACACAGGGCGACGAACACCGGGGAGCTGTTTTTT. Amino acids: CVSSQHRATNTGELFF.

The chain links TRBV4-1 to TRBJ2-1; a possible D gene is TRBD1 (6 bases). CDR3 size: 16 residues. Deletions cut 0 bases from V and 8 bases from J, with 17 bases between. CDR1 MGHRA and CDR2 YSYEKL come from the germline V gene. The CDR3 nucleotides read TGCGCCAGCAGCCAAGATCTGGCACAGGGCTTAGATGAGCAGTTCTTC. This codes for CASSQDLAQGLDEQFF.